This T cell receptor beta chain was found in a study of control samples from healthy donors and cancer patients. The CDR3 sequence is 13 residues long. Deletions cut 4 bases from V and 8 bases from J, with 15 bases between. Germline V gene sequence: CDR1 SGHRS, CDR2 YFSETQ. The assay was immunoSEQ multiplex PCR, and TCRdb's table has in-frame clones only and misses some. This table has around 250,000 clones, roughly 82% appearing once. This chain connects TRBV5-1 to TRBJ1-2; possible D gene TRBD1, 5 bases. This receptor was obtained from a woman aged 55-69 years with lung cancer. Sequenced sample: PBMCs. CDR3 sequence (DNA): TGCGCCAGCAGCCCTCAAGGGACCTCGGGCTACACCTTC. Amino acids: CASSPQGTSGYTF.